The T cell receptor beta chain described here comes from a study of blood T cell repertoires in COVID-19. Across the study: Both acute and convalescent COVID-19 samples were obtained from the United States, Italy and Spain. From T cells, B-cell-depleted T cells, or PBMCs came the material, which was cDNA or gDNA.

Per the original methods: Reference gene primers were amplified, and this amplification served to estimate nucleated cell counts. Generated by immunoSEQ multiplex PCR, the TCRdb table keeps only in-frame clones and is missing some. The DNA gave D and trimming, while V, J and clone size come from that table. The sample has about 220,000 clones; over 60% are singletons. Sequencing was carried out using peripheral blood. The receptor was isolated from a woman aged 70-85 years with acute or convalescent COVID-19.

The CDR3 here is CASSPEGGTEAFF. CDR3 nucleotide sequence: TGTGCCAGCAGTCCCGAAGGGGGAACTGAAGCTTTCTTT. The J gene is TRBJ1-1, the V gene TRBV6-4; D possibly corresponds to TRBD1 (6 bases). The length of the CDR3 is 13 residues. The V and J ends lost 5 bases and 5 bases respectively, with 12 bases between them. Germline lookup yields CDR1 MRHNA and CDR2 SNTAGT.